This T cell receptor beta chain appears in the sequencing data of a study of beta chain features in type 1 diabetes. Every sorted population was more than 95% pure. Expressed TCRB transcripts were sequenced because the entire RNA isolate underwent reverse transcription. This table comes from immunoSEQ multiplex PCR, and its TCRdb copy is limited to in-frame clones, with some not included. The data show approximately 360,000 clones, around 13% seen once. To note about this clone: Its antigen is currently unknown.

The study, taken as a whole, reports: Any PCR bias toward short templates would affect both groups alike. People with Type 1 diabetes carried modestly yet significantly shorter TCRB CDR3s in all four CD4+ subsets. There were fewer insertions and more deletions at the VDJ junctions of type 1 diabetes patients.

This CDR3 has 16 amino acids. Looked up from germline, CDR1 is KGHSH and CDR2 is LQKENI. V lost 3 bases and J lost 5; bases outside the gene matches: 6. The origin of this receptor is a young woman with type 1 diabetes. The sample taken for sequencing was naive CD4+ T cells from blood. V and J are TRBV18 and TRBJ2-1, with 11 bases that match TRBD2. CDR3 protein: CASSPPAGLADNEQFF. Written as DNA, the CDR3 is TGTGCCAGCTCACCTCCCGCGGGACTAGCGGACAATGAGCAGTTCTTC.